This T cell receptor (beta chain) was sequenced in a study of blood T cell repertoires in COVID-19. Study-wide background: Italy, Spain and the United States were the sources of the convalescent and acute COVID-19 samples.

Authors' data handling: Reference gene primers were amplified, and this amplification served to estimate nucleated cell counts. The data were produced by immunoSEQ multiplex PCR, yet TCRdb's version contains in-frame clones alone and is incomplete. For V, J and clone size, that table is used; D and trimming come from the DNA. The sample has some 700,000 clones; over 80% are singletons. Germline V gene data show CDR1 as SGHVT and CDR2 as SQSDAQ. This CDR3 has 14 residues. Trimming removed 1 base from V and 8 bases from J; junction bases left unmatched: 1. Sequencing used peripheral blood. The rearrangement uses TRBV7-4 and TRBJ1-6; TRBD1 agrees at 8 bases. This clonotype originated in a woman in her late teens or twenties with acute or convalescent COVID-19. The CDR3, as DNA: TGTGCCAGCAGCTTAGGCAGGGGGCATTCACCCCTCCACTTT. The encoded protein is CASSLGRGHSPLHF.